These 14 T cell receptor beta chains were sequenced from one sample in a study of blood T cell repertoires in COVID-19. Libraries were prepared by immunoSEQ multiplex PCR; TCRdb keeps only in-frame clonotypes and omits some of them. The table records about 240,000 clones, about 81% of them present only once. Sequencing was performed on peripheral blood. These receptor sequences come from a woman of 80 years or more with COVID-19, enrolled during active disease.

The chain couples TRBV3-1 (or the pseudogene TRBV3-2) to TRBJ2-3; D is undetermined. V lost 2 bases and J 4 bases, leaving 4 bases between the germline ends. CDR1 is LGHDT and CDR2 is YNNKEL in the germline V gene (reference sequence). The CDR3 runs to 12 residues. This CDR3 is CASSQTADTQYF. CDR3 DNA sequence: TGTGCCAGCAGCCAAACTGCAGATACGCAGTATTTT.

The rearrangement uses TRBV7-2 and TRBJ1-3, with D possibly being TRBD1 (5 bases). Germline V lookup: CDR1 SGHTA, CDR2 FQGNSA. This CDR3 has 15 amino acids. Trimming took off 5 bases at V and 0 bases at J, with 11 bases between the two ends. CDR3 nucleotide sequence: TGTGCCAGCAGCAGTAGACAGCTCTCTGGAAACACCATATATTTT. Translated, it gives CASSSRQLSGNTIYF.

V gene TRBV18 combines with J gene TRBJ2-5; TRBD2 might be the D (6 bases). The CDR3 contains 16 residues. The germline V gene has CDR1 KGHSH and CDR2 LQKENI. V was clipped by 1 base and J by 5 bases, with 17 bases between them. The CDR3 DNA follows: TGTGCCAGCTCACCACTAGAAAAGACTAGAAAGGAGACCCAGTACTTC. Translating it yields CASSPLEKTRKETQYF.

The chain is built from TRBV5-1 and TRBJ2-1; D is possibly TRBD1 (6 bases). Germline CDR1 is SGHRS and CDR2 is YFSETQ. V was clipped by 4 bases and J by 6 bases, with 14 bases between them. This CDR3 is 14 amino acids long. CDR3 in DNA: TGCGCCAGCAGCCCTGTACAGGGAATCAATGAGCAGTTCTTC. Amino acid sequence: CASSPVQGINEQFF.

This chain joins TRBV7-9 and TRBJ1-2, with unresolved D. V shed 5 bases and J shed 4 bases, with 5 bases lying between them. This CDR3 is built from 11 residues. From germline, CDR1 is SEHNR and CDR2 FQNEAQ (reference sequence). As DNA, the CDR3 is TGTGCCAGCAGCGGCGGCTATGGCTACACCTTC. As protein: CASSGGYGYTF.

The rearrangement uses TRBV4-1 and TRBJ2-5; D is possibly TRBD2 (6 bases). The CDR3 has 15 residues. CDR1 is MGHRA and CDR2 is YSYEKL in the germline V gene. V lost 2 bases and J lost 5, with 15 bases in between. The CDR3 reads CASSQPQEGGETQYF. CDR3 sequence (DNA): TGCGCCAGCAGCCAACCCCAGGAGGGTGGGGAGACCCAGTACTTC.

The chain has TRBV28 and TRBJ1-5; D is uncertain. Trimming cost V 3 bases and J 6 bases, with 6 bases left between them. The CDR3 loop spans 12 amino acids. CDR1 and CDR2 from the germline V gene are MDHEN and SYDVKM. Here the CDR3 reads CASSFRSQPQHF. The DNA of the CDR3 is TGTGCCAGCAGTTTTCGTAGTCAGCCCCAGCATTTT.

The rearrangement joins TRBV5-1 to TRBJ2-1; 9 bases match TRBD1. There are 16 residues in the CDR3. J was trimmed by 7 bases and V by 0 bases; bases with no gene match: 8. Germline-derived CDR1 and CDR2 are SGHRS and YFSETQ. The CDR3 sequence: CASSLALGQGINEQFF. DNA of the CDR3: TGCGCCAGCAGCTTGGCCTTGGGACAGGGTATTAATGAGCAGTTCTTC. The full variable domain, in which reference TRBV5-1 and TRBJ2-1 provide the parts outside the CDR3, is KAGVTQTPRYLIKTRGQQVTLSCSPISGHRSVSWYQQTPGQGLQFLFEYFSETQRNKGNFPGRFSGRQFSNSRSEMNVSTLELGDSALYLCASSLALGQGINEQFFGPGTRLTVL.

The V and J genes are TRBV14 and TRBJ1-2, with TRBD1 identical over 8 bases. CDR1 and CDR2 from the germline V gene are SGHDN and FVKESK. The CDR3 extends over 15 amino acids. With 4 bases clipped from V and 4 bases from J, the junction kept 8 bases outside the gene matches. CDR3 protein: CASSPEWQGAYGYTF. The CDR3 DNA sequence: TGTGCCAGCAGCCCAGAATGGCAGGGGGCCTATGGCTACACCTTC.

V and J are TRBV5-5 and TRBJ1-2; D uncertain. V was shortened by 1 base and J by 8 bases, with 6 bases between the two germline ends. This CDR3 spans 11 amino acids. The germline V gene has CDR1 SGHKS and CDR2 YYEKEE (reference sequence). CDR3 sequence (DNA): TGTGCCAGCAGCTTGTGGCAAGGCTACACCTTC. Its protein product is CASSLWQGYTF.

This clone has just a few counts. J is TRBJ1-2 and V is TRBV18; TRBD1 matches at 7 bases. CDR3 length: 14 amino acids. CDR1 and CDR2 (germline): KGHSH, LQKENI. The junction had 4 bases not matched to a gene; V was cut back by 2 bases and J by 4 bases. The CDR3 spells CASSPVRGVYGYTF. CDR3 in DNA: TGTGCCAGCTCACCAGTCAGGGGGGTCTATGGCTACACCTTC.

Note on this clone: An end of the junction does not agree with germline; a read error may underlie this. The V call is TRBV7-7, the J call TRBJ2-5, with D perhaps matching TRBD1 (6 bases). Germline V gene lookup returns CDR1 SSHAT and CDR2 FNYEAQ (reference sequence). This CDR3 has 13 residues. The CDR3 is CASSNTGLKTQYF. In DNA form, the CDR3 reads TGTGCTAGCAGCAATACAGGGTTGAAGACCCAGTACTTC.

This clone was recorded many times. Other DNA variants within this sample encode the same CDR3. The J gene is TRBJ2-7, the V gene TRBV6-1; TRBD1 matches at 9 bases. This CDR3 has 17 residues. Trimming removed 4 bases from V and 0 bases from J; junction bases left unmatched: 10. Germline loops: CDR1 MNHNS, CDR2 SASEGT. The CDR3 sequence: CASSVGTGYQNSYEQYF. DNA for the CDR3: TGTGCCAGCAGTGTCGGGACAGGGTACCAAAACTCCTACGAGCAGTACTTC.

This chain joins TRBV18 and TRBJ2-7; no firm D call. The V gene lost 1 base and the J gene lost 6 bases, with 7 bases spanning the gap. The V gene's germline CDR1 is KGHSH and CDR2 LQKENI. The CDR3 consists of 12 residues. CDR3 residues: CASSPRLGEQYF. The CDR3 DNA reads TGTGCCAGCTCACCACGGCTAGGCGAGCAGTACTTC.